This note documents a single TCR beta chain sequence. Its antigen is currently unknown. Other DNA sequences from this sample encode an identical CDR3 as well. The repertoire was sequenced with immunoSEQ multiplex PCR; TCRdb's copy has only in-frame clones and lacks some. The sample includes roughly 1 million clones, about three quarters of them seen just once. This sample is drawn from a study of shared clonotypes between healthy human individuals. The donor population consisted of healthy HIV-negative adults with no recent acute infections or vaccinations. General study points: When naive CD4 clonotypes were compared across a handful of donors, around 5% were shared. The genetic and exposure-history diversity represented was limited by few donors. Relative to memory subsets, naive subsets generally showed larger estimated richness.

V lost 2 bases to trimming and J lost 2 bases, with 3 bases between them. Germline V gene lookup returns CDR1 MNHEY and CDR2 SVGAGI. This CDR3 spans 12 amino acids. The V and J genes are TRBV6-5 and TRBJ1-2; D ambiguous. The sequence was obtained from a man younger than 35 in good health. Sequencing was done on a sample of memory CD4+ T cells sorted from blood. Subset noted: CD45RA-negative fraction. CDR3: CASSYRNYGYTF. For the CDR3, the DNA is TGTGCCAGCAGTTACCGGAACTATGGCTACACCTTC.